This entry lists 13 T cell receptor beta chains sequenced from one sample in a study of control samples from healthy donors and cancer patients. The table came from immunoSEQ multiplex PCR; TCRdb's copy has only in-frame clones and leaves some out. The sample carries some 95,000 clones, around nine tenths recorded once. Sequencing input: blood. The receptors were gathered from a human donor in good health. The donor label of this sample is uncertain.

V is TRBV4-1 and J is TRBJ1-5; the D is unclear. Germline CDR1 reads MGHRA; CDR2 reads YSYEKL. The CDR3 is 15 amino acids. V dropped 0 bases and J dropped 7 bases, with 13 bases sitting between them. Here the CDR3 reads CASSQDDNGRQPQHF. The CDR3 coding sequence is TGCGCCAGCAGCCAAGATGATAATGGGCGGCAGCCCCAGCATTTT.

This chain connects TRBV5-1 to TRBJ2-7; 9 bases align to TRBD1. The CDR3 has 14 amino acids. The trim removed 3 bases at V and 1 base at J, leaving 2 bases unmatched. From germline, CDR1 is SGHRS and CDR2 YFSETQ. The CDR3 DNA reads as TGCGCCAGCAGCTCCGGGACAGGGTCCTACGAGCAGTACTTC. This encodes CASSSGTGSYEQYF.

The J gene is TRBJ1-5, the V gene TRBV12-3 or TRBV12-4; D call uncertain. V was cut by 2 bases and J by 6 bases, with 8 bases left in between. This CDR3 region has 13 residues. CDR3 protein: CASSLSGSQPQHF. As DNA, the CDR3 is TGTGCCAGCAGTTTAAGCGGGAGTCAGCCCCAGCATTTT.

This rearrangement joins TRBV6-5 to TRBJ1-1; D possibly corresponds to TRBD1 (6 bases). Germline V gives CDR1 MNHEY, CDR2 SVGAGI. V lost 7 bases and J 4 bases, leaving 13 bases between the germline ends. The CDR3 runs 13 residues. The CDR3 spells CASTQGAGTEAFF. DNA for the CDR3: TGTGCCAGCACACAGGGTGCGGGCACTGAAGCTTTCTTT.

The J gene is TRBJ1-2, the V gene TRBV7-8, with 8 bases lining up with TRBD1. V dropped 4 bases and J dropped 7; count of bases not matched to a gene: 5. Looked up from germline, CDR1 is SGHVS and CDR2 is FQNEAQ. The CDR3 is made up of 13 amino acids. The CDR3 sequence: CASSSADRGGYTF. The CDR3 nucleotides read TGTGCCAGCAGCTCTGCCGACAGGGGTGGCTACACCTTC.

The V and J genes are TRBV4-2 and TRBJ2-3, with TRBD2 matching 10 bases. With V trimmed by 0 bases and J by 7 bases, 16 bases remained unmatched. The germline CDR1 and CDR2 sequences are LGHNA and YNFKEQ. This CDR3 comprises 19 residues. The CDR3 DNA sequence: TGTGCCAGCAGCCAAGATATGGCTAGCGGGGGTGAAATGCGGAATACGCAGTATTTT. This encodes CASSQDMASGGEMRNTQYF.

V and J are TRBV29-1 and TRBJ2-5, with D possibly matching TRBD1 (5 bases). Germline V CDR1 and CDR2: SQVTM, ANQGSEA. V gave up 4 bases and J gave up 0 bases, with 6 bases separating them. The CDR3 length is 12 residues. This chain's CDR3 is CSVGQYQETQYF. The CDR3 coding sequence is TGCAGCGTTGGACAGTACCAAGAGACCCAGTACTTC.

The chain carries TRBV7-9 and TRBJ1-2; D is undetermined. V dropped 5 bases and J dropped 8 bases, with 6 bases sitting between them. This CDR3 comprises 10 residues. Germline V gene sequence: CDR1 SEHNR, CDR2 FQNEAQ (reference sequence). The CDR3 DNA reads TGTGCCAGCAGCCCCAGGGGCTACACCTTC. Protein product: CASSPRGYTF. The full variable domain, in which reference TRBV7-9 and TRBJ1-2 provide the parts outside the CDR3, is DTGVSQNPRHKITKRGQNVTFRCDPISEHNRLYWYRQTLGQGPEFLTYFQNEAQLEKSRLLSDRFSAERPKGSFSTLEIQRTEQGDSAMYLCASSPRGYTFGSGTRLTVV.

The chain employs TRBV9 and TRBJ1-3, with D possibly matching TRBD1 (5 bases). CDR1 is SGDLS, CDR2 YYNGEE, per germline. There are 15 residues in the CDR3. The V and J ends lost 0 bases and 2 bases respectively, with 9 bases between them. The CDR3 DNA is TGTGCCAGCAGCGTAGGTGTAGGGGCTGGAAACACCATATATTTT. As protein: CASSVGVGAGNTIYF.

The chain is built from TRBV10-3 and TRBJ1-1; maybe TRBD1 (6 bases). CDR1 is ENHRY and CDR2 is SYGVKD in the germline V gene. The CDR3 contains 12 residues. V lost 11 bases and J 4 bases, leaving 14 bases between the germline ends. The CDR3 is CASSGVGTEAFF. CDR3 bases: TGTGCCTCCTCAGGGGTCGGCACTGAAGCTTTCTTT.

This chain joins TRBV5-5 and TRBJ1-4, with a possible D match to TRBD1 (5 bases). This CDR3 is 13 amino acids long. Between the trimmed V and J ends, which lost 7 bases and 8 bases, there was a span of 15 bases. The germline CDR1 and CDR2 sequences are SGHKS and YYEKEE (reference sequence). The CDR3 DNA reads TGTGCCAGCGTGGACACCCTCGGGGAAAAACTGTTTTTT. It specifies CASVDTLGEKLFF.

The chain uses TRBV27 and TRBJ1-1; no definite D call. The germline V gene encodes CDR1 MNHEY and CDR2 SMNVEV (reference sequence). Trimming cost V 6 bases and J 1 base, with 15 bases left between them. The CDR3 is 15 residues long. CDR3 loop: CASSRIGRSNTEAFF. The CDR3 nucleotides read TGTGCCAGCAGCCGCATTGGACGGTCGAACACTGAAGCTTTCTTT.

V and J are TRBV6-2 or TRBV6-3 and TRBJ1-6, with 9 bases identical to TRBD1. With V trimmed by 6 bases and J by 4 bases, 4 bases remained unmatched. The germline CDR1 and CDR2 sequences are MNHEY and SVGEGT. The length of the CDR3 is 15 residues. This CDR3 reads CASSPGTGYNSPLHF. CDR3 nucleotide sequence: TGTGCCAGCAGCCCTGGGACAGGGTATAATTCACCCCTCCACTTT.